A single sample is the source of the 17 T cell receptor beta chains below, sequenced in a study of cytomegalovirus exposure and HLA in healthy donors. In the PCR, 60 Vbeta and 13 Jbeta primers were used. TCRdb's copy holds only in-frame clones and misses some; the assay was immunoSEQ multiplex PCR. The table lists 150,000 to 200,000 clones, roughly 80% of them singletons, with roughly 1.5% in the top ten. The sample was PBMCs. These receptors were taken from a woman aged 18-29 years in good health and CMV-seronegative.

The chain couples TRBV9 to TRBJ1-3; a weak D match, TRBD1 (6 bases). The ends were cut back, 3 bases at V and 4 bases at J, with 11 bases in the middle. Germline V lookup: CDR1 SGDLS, CDR2 YYNGEE. The CDR3 runs to 14 residues. The CDR3 loop is CASSATGLGNTIYF. The CDR3 DNA sequence: TGTGCCAGCAGCGCAACAGGGTTAGGAAACACCATATATTTT.

The chain employs TRBV28 and TRBJ2-5; D might be TRBD2 (6 bases). V dropped 2 bases and J dropped 2 bases, with 12 bases sitting between them. CDR3 length equals 15 residues. The V gene's germline CDR1 is MDHEN and CDR2 SYDVKM. As DNA, the CDR3 is TGTGCCAGCAGTTTAAGGTGGAGGGGACAAGAGACCCAGTACTTC. Its protein is CASSLRWRGQETQYF.

The chain combines TRBV18 with TRBJ1-2; no firm D call. The V end lost 0 bases, the J end lost 5 bases, and 13 bases lay between the germline ends. The CDR3 has 15 amino acids. Germline loops: CDR1 KGHSH, CDR2 LQKENI. This chain's CDR3 is CASSPPGLTIYGYTF. In DNA form, the CDR3 reads TGTGCCAGCTCACCACCCGGACTGACCATTTATGGCTACACCTTC.

The V call is TRBV4-3, the J call TRBJ2-3, with TRBD1 identical over 9 bases. The length of the CDR3 is 16 residues. CDR1 and CDR2 (germline): LGHNA, YSLEER. With 0 bases clipped from V and 6 bases from J, the junction kept 7 bases outside the gene matches. The CDR3 region has the DNA TGCGCCAGCAGCCAAGATCCGACAGGGGGTTATGATACGCAGTATTTT. Residues: CASSQDPTGGYDTQYF.

This clone has a handful of counts. The chain has TRBV19 and TRBJ1-1; D remains unclear. Germline V lookup: CDR1 LNHDA, CDR2 SQIVND (reference sequence). CDR3 size: 13 residues. Trimming took 1 base from V and 5 from J, leaving 8 bases between them. The CDR3 sequence: CASSIGMRTEAFF. The CDR3 DNA follows: TGTGCCAGTAGTATAGGTATGCGAACTGAAGCTTTCTTT.

This clone was counted only a few times. This rearrangement joins TRBV2 to TRBJ1-5; weak D call: TRBD1 (5 bases). V shed 4 bases and J shed 9 bases, with 16 bases lying between them. In germline, CDR1 is SNHLY, CDR2 FYNNEI. The CDR3 runs 14 residues. CDR3 bases: TGTGCCAGCAGTGCCCCCCAGGGAAAGGGGCCCCAGCATTTT. Its translation: CASSAPQGKGPQHF.

To note about this clone: Its ends do not fully match the called genes, so a read error is possible. V usage is TRBV7-9 and J usage is TRBJ2-7; unclear D gene. Germline CDR1 SEHNR, CDR2 FQNEAQ (reference sequence). The CDR3 has 13 residues. The CDR3 loop is CSSSFLIGYEQYF. The CDR3 nucleotides read TGTTCCAGCAGCTTCCTTATCGGCTACGAGCAGTACTTC.

The chain is built from TRBV18 and TRBJ2-5; 7 bases fit TRBD1. This CDR3 is 14 amino acids long. Germline CDR1 KGHSH, CDR2 LQKENI. Germline trimming cut 5 bases from V and 4 bases from J; bases unmatched to any gene: 7. In DNA, the CDR3 is TGTGCCAGCTCATCCAACAGGGGTGGAGAGACCCAGTACTTC. As protein: CASSSNRGGETQYF.

V is TRBV28 and J is TRBJ1-6, with 9 bases fitting TRBD1. From germline, CDR1 is MDHEN and CDR2 SYDVKM. Trimming took 2 bases from V and 18 from J; bases not matched to a gene: 8. This CDR3 comprises 13 residues. The chain's CDR3 is CASSLINSDRGHF. The CDR3 nucleotides are TGTGCCAGCAGTTTAATAAATTCGGACAGGGGCCACTTT.

The gene calls are TRBV5-6 and TRBJ2-7; possible D gene TRBD2, 5 bases. The V end lost 4 bases, the J end lost 5 bases, and 13 bases lay between the germline ends. The germline V gene encodes CDR1 SGHDT and CDR2 YYEEEE. This CDR3 comprises 13 residues. In DNA form, the CDR3 reads TGTGCCAGCAGCATTTCGGGGATTCACGAGCAGTACGTC. Translated: CASSISGIHEQYV.

The rearrangement links TRBV11-2 to TRBJ2-1, with TRBD2 matching 8 bases. This CDR3 region has 16 residues. Trimming at V came to 5 bases and at J to 7 bases, leaving 13 bases not matched to a gene. Germline loops: CDR1 SGHAT, CDR2 FQNNGV. Here the CDR3 reads CASSPGGGRLYNEQFF. The CDR3 nucleotides read TGTGCCAGCAGCCCTGGGGGCGGGAGGTTGTATAATGAGCAGTTCTTC.

The J gene is TRBJ2-1, the V gene TRBV19; 8 positions match TRBD2. The CDR3 totals 15 residues. J was trimmed by 6 bases and V by 3 bases; bases with no gene match: 7. Germline V gives CDR1 LNHDA, CDR2 SQIVND (reference sequence). The CDR3 here is CASSMSLAGVNEQFF. The CDR3 nucleotides read TGTGCCAGTAGTATGTCTCTAGCGGGTGTCAATGAGCAGTTCTTC.

This clone was observed once. CDR3: CASSKDSGGQGARTSSYEQYF. CDR3 coding DNA: TGTGCCAGCAGCAAAGATTCGGGGGGACAGGGGGCGAGGACGAGCTCCTACGAGCAGTACTTC. This sequence joins TRBV21-1 and TRBJ2-7; the tabulated D call, TRBD1, remains unverified against the DNA. TRBV21-1 is marked as a pseudogene. The CDR3 extends over 21 amino acids.

In regard to this clone: This sample includes further DNA sequences coding for the same CDR3. The chain is built from TRBV18 and TRBJ1-5; D might be TRBD1 (6 bases). The germline CDR1 and CDR2 sequences are KGHSH and LQKENI. The CDR3 consists of 18 residues. V was trimmed by 2 bases and J by 0 bases, leaving 17 bases between them. The CDR3 bases are TGTGCCAGCTCACCATTTGAACAGGGAAGATATAGCAATCAGCCCCAGCATTTT. Its protein is CASSPFEQGRYSNQPQHF. The variable domain in full, with the rest retrieved from reference TRBV18 and TRBJ1-5, is NAGVMQNPRHLVRRRGQEARLRCSPMKGHSHVYWYRQLPEEGLKFMVYLQKENIIDESGMPKERFSAEFPKEGPSILRIQQVVRGDSAAYFCASSPFEQGRYSNQPQHFGDGTRLSIL.

This rearrangement joins TRBV6-6 to TRBJ1-3; D not certain. Germline V lookup: CDR1 MNHNY, CDR2 SVGAGI (reference sequence). The CDR3 totals 14 residues. V lost 4 bases, J lost 9 bases, and 16 bases lay in between. The CDR3 spells CASSSPSGKTTIYF. The CDR3 DNA sequence: TGTGCCAGCAGTTCCCCTTCCGGGAAGACCACCATATATTTT.

The V call is TRBV11-2, the J call TRBJ2-1; 7 bases align to TRBD1. J was trimmed by 5 bases and V by 8 bases; bases with no gene match: 9. There are 14 residues in the CDR3. Germline V gives CDR1 SGHAT, CDR2 FQNNGV. As DNA, the CDR3 is TGTGCCAGCCTCGACAGGGATCACCACAATGAGCAGTTCTTC. This codes for CASLDRDHHNEQFF.

The rearrangement links TRBV10-3 to TRBJ2-1; maybe TRBD2 (6 bases). CDR3 size: 15 residues. Per the germline V gene, CDR1 is ENHRY and CDR2 is SYGVKD. V was shortened by 0 bases and J by 8 bases, with 14 bases between the two germline ends. The CDR3 region is CAISESRQGGDEQFF. The CDR3 DNA follows: TGTGCCATCAGTGAGTCGCGGCAGGGAGGAGATGAGCAGTTCTTC.